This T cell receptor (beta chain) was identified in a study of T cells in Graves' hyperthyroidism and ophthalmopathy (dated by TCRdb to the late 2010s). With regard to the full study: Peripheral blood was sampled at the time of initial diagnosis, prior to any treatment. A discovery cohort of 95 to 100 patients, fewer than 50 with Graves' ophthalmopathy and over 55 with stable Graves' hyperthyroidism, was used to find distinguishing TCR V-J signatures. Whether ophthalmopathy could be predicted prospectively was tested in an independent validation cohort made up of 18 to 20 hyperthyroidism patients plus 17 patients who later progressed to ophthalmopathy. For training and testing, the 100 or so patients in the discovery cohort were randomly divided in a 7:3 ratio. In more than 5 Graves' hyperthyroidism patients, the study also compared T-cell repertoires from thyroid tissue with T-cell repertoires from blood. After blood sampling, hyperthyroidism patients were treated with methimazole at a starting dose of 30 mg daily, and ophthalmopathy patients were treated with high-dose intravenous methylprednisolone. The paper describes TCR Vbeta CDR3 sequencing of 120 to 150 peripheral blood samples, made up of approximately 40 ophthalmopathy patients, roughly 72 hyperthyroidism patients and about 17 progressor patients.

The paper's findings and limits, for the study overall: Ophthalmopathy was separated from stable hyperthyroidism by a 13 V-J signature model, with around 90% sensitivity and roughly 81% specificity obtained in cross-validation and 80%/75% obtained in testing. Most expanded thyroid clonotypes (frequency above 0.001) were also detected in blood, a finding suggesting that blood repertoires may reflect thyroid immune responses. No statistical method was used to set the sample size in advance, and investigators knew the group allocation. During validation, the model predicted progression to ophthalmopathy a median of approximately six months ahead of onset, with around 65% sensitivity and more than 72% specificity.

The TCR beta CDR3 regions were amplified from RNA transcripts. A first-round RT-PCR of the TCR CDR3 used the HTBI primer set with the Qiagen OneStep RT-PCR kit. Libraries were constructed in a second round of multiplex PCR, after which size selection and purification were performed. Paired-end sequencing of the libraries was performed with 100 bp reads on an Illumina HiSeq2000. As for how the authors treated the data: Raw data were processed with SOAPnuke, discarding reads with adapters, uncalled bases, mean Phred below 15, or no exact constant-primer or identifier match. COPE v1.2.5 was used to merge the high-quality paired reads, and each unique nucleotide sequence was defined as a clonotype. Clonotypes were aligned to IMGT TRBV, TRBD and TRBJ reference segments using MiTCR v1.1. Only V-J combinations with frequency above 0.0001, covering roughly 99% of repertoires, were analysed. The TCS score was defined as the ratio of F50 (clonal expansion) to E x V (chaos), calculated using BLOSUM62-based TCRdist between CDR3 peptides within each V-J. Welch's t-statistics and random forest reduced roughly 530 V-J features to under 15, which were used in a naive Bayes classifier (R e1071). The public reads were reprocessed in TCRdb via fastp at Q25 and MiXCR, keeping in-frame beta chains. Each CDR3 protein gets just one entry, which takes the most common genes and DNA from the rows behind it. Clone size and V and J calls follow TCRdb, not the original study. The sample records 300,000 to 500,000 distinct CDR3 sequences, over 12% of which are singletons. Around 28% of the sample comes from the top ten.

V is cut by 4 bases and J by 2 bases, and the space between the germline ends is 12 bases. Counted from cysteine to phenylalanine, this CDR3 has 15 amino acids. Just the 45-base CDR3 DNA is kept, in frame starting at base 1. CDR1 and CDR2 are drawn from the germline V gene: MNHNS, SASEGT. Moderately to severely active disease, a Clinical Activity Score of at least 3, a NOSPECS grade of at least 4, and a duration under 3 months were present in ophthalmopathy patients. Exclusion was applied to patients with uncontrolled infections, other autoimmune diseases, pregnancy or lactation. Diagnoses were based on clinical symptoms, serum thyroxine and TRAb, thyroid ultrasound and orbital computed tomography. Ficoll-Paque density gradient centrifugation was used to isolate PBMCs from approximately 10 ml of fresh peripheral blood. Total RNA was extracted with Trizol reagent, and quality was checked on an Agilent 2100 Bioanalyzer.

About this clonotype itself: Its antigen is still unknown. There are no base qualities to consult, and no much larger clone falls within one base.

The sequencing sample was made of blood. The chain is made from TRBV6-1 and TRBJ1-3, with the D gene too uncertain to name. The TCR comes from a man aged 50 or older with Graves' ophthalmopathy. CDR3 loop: CASSGSGMTGNTIYF. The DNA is TGTGCCAGCAGTGGCTCCGGAATGACTGGAAACACCATATATTTT.